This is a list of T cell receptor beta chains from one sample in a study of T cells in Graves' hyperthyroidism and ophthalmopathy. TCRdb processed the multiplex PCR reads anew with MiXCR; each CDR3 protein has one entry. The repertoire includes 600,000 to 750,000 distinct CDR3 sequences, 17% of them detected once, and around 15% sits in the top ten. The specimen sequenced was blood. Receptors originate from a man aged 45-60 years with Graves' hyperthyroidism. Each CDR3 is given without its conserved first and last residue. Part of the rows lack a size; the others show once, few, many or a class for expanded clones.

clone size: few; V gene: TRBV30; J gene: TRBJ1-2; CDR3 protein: AWSGTGIYGYT
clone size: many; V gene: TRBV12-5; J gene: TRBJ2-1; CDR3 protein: ASGLEGLYNEQF
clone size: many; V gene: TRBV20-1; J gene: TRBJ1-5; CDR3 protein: SARKDGNQPQH
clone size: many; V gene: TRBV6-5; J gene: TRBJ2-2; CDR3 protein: ASSYSLWTGRNTGELF
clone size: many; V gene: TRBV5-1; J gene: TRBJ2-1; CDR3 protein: ASSPDRSSYNEQF
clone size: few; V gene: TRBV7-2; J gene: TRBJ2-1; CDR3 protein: ASNYPGLREQF
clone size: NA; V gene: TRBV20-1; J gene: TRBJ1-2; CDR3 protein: SARTPYRQGENYGYT
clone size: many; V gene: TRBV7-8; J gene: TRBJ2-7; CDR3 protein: ASSLTESSYEQY
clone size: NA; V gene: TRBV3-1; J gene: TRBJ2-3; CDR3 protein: ASSQDLGLSTDTQY
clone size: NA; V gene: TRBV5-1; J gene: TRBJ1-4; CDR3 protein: ASSFETGSNEKLF
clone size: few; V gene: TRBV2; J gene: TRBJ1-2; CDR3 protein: ASSDPGGSYT
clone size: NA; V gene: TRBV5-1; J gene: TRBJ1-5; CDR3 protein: ASSRTGDRNQPQH
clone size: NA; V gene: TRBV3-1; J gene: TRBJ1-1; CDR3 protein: ASSQVRGLWTEAF
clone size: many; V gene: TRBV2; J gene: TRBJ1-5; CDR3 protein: ASGWGSNQPQH
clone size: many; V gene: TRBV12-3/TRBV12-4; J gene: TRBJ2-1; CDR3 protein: ASSLGGVPDNEQF
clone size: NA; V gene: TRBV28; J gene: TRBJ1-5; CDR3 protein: ASSHHTGEYNQPQH
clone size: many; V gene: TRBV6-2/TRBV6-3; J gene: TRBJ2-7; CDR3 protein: ASSYSRAGDHEQY
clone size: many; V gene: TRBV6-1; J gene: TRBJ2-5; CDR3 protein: ASSFTSGSFETQY
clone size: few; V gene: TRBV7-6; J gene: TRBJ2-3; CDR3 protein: ASSPKAGGVGDTQY
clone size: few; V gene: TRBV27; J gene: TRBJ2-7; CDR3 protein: ASRQTSESSYEQY
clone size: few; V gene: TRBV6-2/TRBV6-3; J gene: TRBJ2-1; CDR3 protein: ASSPYTSGSTIDEQF
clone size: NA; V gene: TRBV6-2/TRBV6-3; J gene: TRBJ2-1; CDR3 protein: ASSYWGWRGPNEQF
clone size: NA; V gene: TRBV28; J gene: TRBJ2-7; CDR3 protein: ASTRGVWSYEQY
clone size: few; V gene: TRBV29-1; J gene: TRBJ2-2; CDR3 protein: SAEDMRGTAGELF
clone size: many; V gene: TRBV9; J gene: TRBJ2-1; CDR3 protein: ASSPSSGSSYNEQF
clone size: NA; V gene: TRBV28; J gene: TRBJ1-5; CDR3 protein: ASSLGVTQPQH
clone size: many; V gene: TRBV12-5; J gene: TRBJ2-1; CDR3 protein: ASGSTSGSSEQF
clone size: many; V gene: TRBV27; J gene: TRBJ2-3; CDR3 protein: ASSQKRTSGGTDTQY
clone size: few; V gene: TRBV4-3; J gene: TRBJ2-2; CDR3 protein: ASSQRGGPSGELF
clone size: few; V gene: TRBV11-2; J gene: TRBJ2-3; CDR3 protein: ASSRTSGGPTDTQY
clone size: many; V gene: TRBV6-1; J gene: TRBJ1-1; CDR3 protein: ASSEVSWGPVNTEAF
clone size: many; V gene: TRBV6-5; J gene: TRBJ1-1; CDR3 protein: ASSYAQDTEAF
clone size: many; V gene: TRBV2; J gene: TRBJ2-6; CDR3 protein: ASSGWQGSSGANVLT
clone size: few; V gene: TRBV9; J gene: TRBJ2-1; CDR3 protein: ASSPWGLAGGDEQF
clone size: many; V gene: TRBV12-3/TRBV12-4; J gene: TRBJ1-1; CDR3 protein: ASSPNQVSEAF
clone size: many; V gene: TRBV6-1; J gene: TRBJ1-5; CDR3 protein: ASSVPTGGLNQPQH
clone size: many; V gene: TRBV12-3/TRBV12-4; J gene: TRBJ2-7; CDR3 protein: ASSFLRGSYEQY
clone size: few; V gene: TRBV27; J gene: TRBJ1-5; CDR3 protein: ASRPLGFENQPQH
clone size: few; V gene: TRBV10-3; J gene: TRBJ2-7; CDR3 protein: AITKTGVPEQY
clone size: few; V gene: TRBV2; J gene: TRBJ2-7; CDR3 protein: ASGPPWAIDEQY
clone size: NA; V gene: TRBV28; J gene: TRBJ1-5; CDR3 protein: ASSLTYRGGEPQH